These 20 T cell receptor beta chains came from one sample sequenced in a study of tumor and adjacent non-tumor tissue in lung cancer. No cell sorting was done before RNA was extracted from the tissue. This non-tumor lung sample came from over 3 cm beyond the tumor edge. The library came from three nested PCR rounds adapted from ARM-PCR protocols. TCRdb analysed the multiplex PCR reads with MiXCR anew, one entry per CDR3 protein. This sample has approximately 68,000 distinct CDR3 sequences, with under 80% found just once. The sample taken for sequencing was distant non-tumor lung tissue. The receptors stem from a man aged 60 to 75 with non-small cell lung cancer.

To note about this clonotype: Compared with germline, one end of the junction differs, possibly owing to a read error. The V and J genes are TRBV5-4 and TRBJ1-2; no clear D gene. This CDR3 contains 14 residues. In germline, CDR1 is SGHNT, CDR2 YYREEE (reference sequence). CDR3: CTSSLESLGVSYTF. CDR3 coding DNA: TGTACCAGCAGCTTGGAATCCCTCGGGGTCAGCTACACCTTC.

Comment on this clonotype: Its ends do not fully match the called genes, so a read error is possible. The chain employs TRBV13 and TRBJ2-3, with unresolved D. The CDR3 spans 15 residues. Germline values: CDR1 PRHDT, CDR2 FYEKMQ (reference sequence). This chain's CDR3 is CASSLARENTDTQYF. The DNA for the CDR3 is TGTGCCAGCAGCTTAGCTAGAGAGAACACAGATACGCAATATTTT.

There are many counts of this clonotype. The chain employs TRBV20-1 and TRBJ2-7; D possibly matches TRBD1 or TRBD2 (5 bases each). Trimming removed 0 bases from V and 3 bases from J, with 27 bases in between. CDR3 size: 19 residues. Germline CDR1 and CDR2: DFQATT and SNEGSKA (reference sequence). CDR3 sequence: CSARDNPHRGPTRLYEQYF. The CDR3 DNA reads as TGCAGTGCTAGAGATAACCCCCACCGGGGCCCCACTAGGCTCTACGAGCAGTACTTC.

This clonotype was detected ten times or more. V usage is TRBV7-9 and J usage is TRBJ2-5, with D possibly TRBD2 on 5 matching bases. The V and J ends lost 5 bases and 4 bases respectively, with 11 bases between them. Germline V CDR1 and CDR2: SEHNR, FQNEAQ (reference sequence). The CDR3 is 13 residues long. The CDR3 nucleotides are TGTGCCAGCAGCCCGAGTCGGGGAGAGACCCAGTACTTC. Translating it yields CASSPSRGETQYF. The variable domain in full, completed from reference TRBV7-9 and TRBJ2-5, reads DTGVSQNPRHKITKRGQNVTFRCDPISEHNRLYWYRQTLGQGPEFLTYFQNEAQLEKSRLLSDRFSAERPKGSFSTLEIQRTEQGDSAMYLCASSPSRGETQYFGPGTRLLVL.

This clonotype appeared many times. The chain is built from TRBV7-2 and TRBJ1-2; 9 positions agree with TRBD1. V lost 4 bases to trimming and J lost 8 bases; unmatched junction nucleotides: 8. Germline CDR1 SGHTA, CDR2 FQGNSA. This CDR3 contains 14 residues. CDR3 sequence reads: CASSSNRGLKGYTF. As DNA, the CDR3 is TGTGCCAGCAGCTCCAACAGGGGGCTAAAGGGCTACACCTTC.

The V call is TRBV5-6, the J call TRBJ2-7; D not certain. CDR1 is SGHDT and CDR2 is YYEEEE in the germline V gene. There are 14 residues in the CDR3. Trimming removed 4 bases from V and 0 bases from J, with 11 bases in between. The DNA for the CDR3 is TGTGCCAGCAGCCTGGATAGGAGCTCCTACGAGCAGTACTTC. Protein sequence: CASSLDRSSYEQYF.

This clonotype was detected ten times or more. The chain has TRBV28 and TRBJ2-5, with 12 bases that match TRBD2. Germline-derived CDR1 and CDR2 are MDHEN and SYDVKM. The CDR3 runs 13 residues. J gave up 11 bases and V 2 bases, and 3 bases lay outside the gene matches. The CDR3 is CASSLGTSGLQYF. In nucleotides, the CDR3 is TGTGCCAGCAGTTTAGGGACTAGCGGGTTACAGTACTTC.

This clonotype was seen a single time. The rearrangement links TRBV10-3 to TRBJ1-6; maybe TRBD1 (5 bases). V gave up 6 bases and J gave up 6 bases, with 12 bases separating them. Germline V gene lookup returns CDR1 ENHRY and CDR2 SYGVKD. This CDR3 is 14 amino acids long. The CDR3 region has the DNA TGTGCCATCAGAGGGGCTAGCTCTAATTCACCCCTCCACTTT. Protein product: CAIRGASSNSPLHF.

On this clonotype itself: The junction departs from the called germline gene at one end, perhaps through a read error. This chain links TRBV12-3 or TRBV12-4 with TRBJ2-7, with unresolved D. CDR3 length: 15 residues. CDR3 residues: CTSSEVTCGTYEQYF. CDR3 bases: TGTACCAGCAGCGAAGTTACTTGCGGCACCTACGAGCAGTACTTC.

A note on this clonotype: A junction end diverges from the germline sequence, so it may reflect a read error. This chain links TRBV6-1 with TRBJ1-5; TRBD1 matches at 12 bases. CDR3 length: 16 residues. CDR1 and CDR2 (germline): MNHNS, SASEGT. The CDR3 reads CASNARDRGLNQPQHF. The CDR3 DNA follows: TGTGCCAGCAATGCACGGGACAGGGGGCTCAATCAGCCTCAGCATTTT.

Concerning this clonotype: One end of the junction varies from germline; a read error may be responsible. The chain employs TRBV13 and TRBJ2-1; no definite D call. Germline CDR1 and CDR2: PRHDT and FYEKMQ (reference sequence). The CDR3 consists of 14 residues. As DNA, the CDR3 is TGTTCCAGCAGCTTAGGAGACGTAATAGATGAGCAGTTCTTC. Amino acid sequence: CSSSLGDVIDEQFF.

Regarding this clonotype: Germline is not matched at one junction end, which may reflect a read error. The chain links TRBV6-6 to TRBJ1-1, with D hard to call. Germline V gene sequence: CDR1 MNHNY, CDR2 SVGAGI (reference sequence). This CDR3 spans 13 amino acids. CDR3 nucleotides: TGTGCCGCAACAGAGAAGGCGTGGACTGAAGTTTTCTTT. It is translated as CAATEKAWTEVFF.

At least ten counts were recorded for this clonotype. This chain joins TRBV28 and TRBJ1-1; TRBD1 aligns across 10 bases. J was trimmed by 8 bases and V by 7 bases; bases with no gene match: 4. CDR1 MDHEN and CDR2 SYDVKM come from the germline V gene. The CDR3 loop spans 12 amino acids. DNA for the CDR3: TGTGCCAGCATGACAGGGGGCGCGGAAGCTTTCTTT. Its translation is CASMTGGAEAFF.

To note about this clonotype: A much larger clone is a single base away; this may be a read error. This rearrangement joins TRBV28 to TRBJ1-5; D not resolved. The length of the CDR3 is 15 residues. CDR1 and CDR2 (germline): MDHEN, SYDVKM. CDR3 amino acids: CASSLTSGSHQSQHF. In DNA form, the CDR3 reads TGTGCCAGCAGTTTGACCTCCGGGTCTCATCAGTCCCAGCATTTT.

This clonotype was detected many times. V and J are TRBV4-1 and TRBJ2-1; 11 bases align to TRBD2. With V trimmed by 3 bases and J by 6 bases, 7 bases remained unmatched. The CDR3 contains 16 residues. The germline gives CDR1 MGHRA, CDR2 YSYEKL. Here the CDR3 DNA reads TGCGCCAGCAGCCAGGAGACTAGCGGGATGGTCAATGAGCAGTTCTTC. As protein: CASSQETSGMVNEQFF.

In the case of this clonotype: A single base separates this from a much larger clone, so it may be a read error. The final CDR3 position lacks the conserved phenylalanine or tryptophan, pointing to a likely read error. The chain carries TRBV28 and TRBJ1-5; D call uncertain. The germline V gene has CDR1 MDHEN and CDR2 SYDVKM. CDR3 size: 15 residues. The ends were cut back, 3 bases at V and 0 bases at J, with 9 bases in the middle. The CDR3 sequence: CASSLAGRSNQPQHL. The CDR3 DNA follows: TGTGCCAGCAGTTTGGCAGGCCGTAGCAATCAGCCCCAGCATTTA.

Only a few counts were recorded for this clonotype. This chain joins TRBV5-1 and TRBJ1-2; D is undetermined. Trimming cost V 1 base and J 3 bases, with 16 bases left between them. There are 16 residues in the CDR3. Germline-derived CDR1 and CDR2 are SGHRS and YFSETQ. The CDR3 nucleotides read TGCGCCAGCAGCTTGTCTACCGGGCGGCGAGACTATGGCTACACCTTC. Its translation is CASSLSTGRRDYGYTF.

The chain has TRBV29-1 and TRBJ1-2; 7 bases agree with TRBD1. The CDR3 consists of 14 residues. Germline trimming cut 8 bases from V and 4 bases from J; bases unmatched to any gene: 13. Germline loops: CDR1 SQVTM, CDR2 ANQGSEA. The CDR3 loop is CSIVGDSLSYGYTF. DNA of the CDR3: TGCAGCATCGTCGGGGACAGCCTTTCCTATGGCTACACCTTC. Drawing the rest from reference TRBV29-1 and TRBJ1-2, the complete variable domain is SAVISQKPSRDICQRGTSLTIQCQVDSQVTMMFWYRQQPGQSLTLIATANQGSEATYESGFVIDKFPISRPNLTFSTLTVSNMSPEDSSIYLCSIVGDSLSYGYTFGSGTRLTVV.

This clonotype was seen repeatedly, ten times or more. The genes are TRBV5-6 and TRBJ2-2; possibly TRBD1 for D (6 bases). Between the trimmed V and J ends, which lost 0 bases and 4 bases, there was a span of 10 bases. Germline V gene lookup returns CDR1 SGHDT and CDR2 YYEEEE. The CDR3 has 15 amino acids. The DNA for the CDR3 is TGTGCCAGCAGCTTGGCCGACAGGCGCACCGGGGAGCTGTTTTTT. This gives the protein CASSLADRRTGELFF.

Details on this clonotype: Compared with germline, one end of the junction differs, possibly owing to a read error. The CDR3 region has the DNA TGTGCCAGCAGTTTAGGACCGTTCACATATACGCAGTATTTT. Translating it yields CASSLGPFTYTQYF. The J gene is TRBJ2-3, the V gene TRBV12-3 or TRBV12-4; the D is unclear. The CDR3 has 14 residues.